The 22 T cell receptor beta chains below were found in one sample sequenced in a study of shared clonotypes between healthy human individuals. Some clones are missing from TCRdb's copy, which holds only in-frame ones; the method was immunoSEQ multiplex PCR. The sample has some 2,400,000 clones, approximately 94% seen once. The sample was naive CD4+ T cells sorted from blood. Subset indicated: CD45RA+ positively selected. These TCRs come from a man aged 18-30 years in good health.

The rearrangement uses TRBV5-1 and TRBJ1-4; D call uncertain. V shed 2 bases and J shed 3 bases, with 5 bases lying between them. This CDR3 spans 13 amino acids. Germline values: CDR1 SGHRS, CDR2 YFSETQ. The CDR3 protein is CASSLTANEKLFF. In DNA form, the CDR3 reads TGCGCCAGCAGCTTAACGGCTAATGAAAAACTGTTTTTT.

The CDR3 sequence is CASSEAMGSSGYTF. CDR3 nucleotide sequence: TGTGCCAGCAGTGAAGCGATGGGGTCATCTGGCTACACCTTC. The rearrangement joins TRBV6-1 to TRBJ1-2; no clear D. This CDR3 has 14 amino acids. Germline CDR1 and CDR2: MNHNS and SASEGT. Trimming took 0 bases from V and 7 from J, leaving 12 bases between them.

The chain uses TRBV2 and TRBJ2-2, with TRBD1 matching 9 bases. Germline trimming cut 7 bases from V and 4 bases from J; bases unmatched to any gene: 10. Germline CDR1 and CDR2: SNHLY and FYNNEI. CDR3 length: 16 amino acids. The DNA for the CDR3 is TGTGCCAGCACCCGCCCGGGACAGGGAGCCACCGGGGAGCTGTTTTTT. Translation: CASTRPGQGATGELFF.

On this clone: Other DNA sequences from this sample encode an identical CDR3 as well. This chain uses TRBV2 with TRBJ1-1; 7 bases line up with TRBD1. Germline values: CDR1 SNHLY, CDR2 FYNNEI. J gave up 5 bases and V 5 bases, and 5 bases lay outside the gene matches. This CDR3 has 13 residues. In DNA form, the CDR3 reads TGTGCCAGCAGTTCCTCAGGGGGAACTGAAGCTTTCTTT. Protein product: CASSSSGGTEAFF.

The chain links TRBV2 to TRBJ2-7; D is undetermined. The V end was cut by 7 bases, the J end by 3 bases, with 7 bases between. The CDR3 covers 11 residues. Germline V gene lookup returns CDR1 SNHLY and CDR2 FYNNEI. The CDR3 DNA is TGTGCCAGCACTAACGGCTACGAGCAGTACTTC. Residues: CASTNGYEQYF.

This CDR3 reads CASSQDGQGYSPLHF. As DNA, the CDR3 is TGCGCCAGCAGCCAAGATGGACAGGGGTACTCACCCCTCCACTTT. J is TRBJ1-6 and V is TRBV4-1; 9 bases map to TRBD1. This CDR3 has 15 amino acids. CDR1 and CDR2 from the germline V gene are MGHRA and YSYEKL. J was trimmed by 10 bases and V by 0 bases; bases with no gene match: 4.

The chain couples TRBV25-1 to TRBJ2-1; D is uncertain. V was shortened by 2 bases and J by 8 bases, with 4 bases between the two germline ends. The CDR3 sequence is 11 residues long. Per the germline V gene, CDR1 is MGHDK and CDR2 is SYGVNS. CDR3 residues: CASSERYEQFF. The CDR3 bases are TGTGCCAGCAGTGAACGCTATGAGCAGTTCTTC.

This clone was observed a single time. The chain joins TRBV6-1 to TRBJ2-3, with 7 bases identical to TRBD1. The CDR3 is 13 residues long. Germline values: CDR1 MNHNS, CDR2 SASEGT. The V and J ends lost 11 bases and 3 bases, in that order; junction bases with no gene match: 8. CDR3 sequence reads: CASLGQLTDTQYF. CDR3 bases: TGTGCCTCTTTGGGACAGTTAACAGATACGCAGTATTTT.

J is TRBJ1-5 and V is TRBV28, with D tentatively TRBD1 (6 bases). CDR1 and CDR2 from the germline V gene are MDHEN and SYDVKM. The V gene lost 6 bases and the J gene lost 0 bases, with 18 bases spanning the gap. The CDR3 loop spans 17 amino acids. The CDR3 region is CASRPGQLLNSNQPQHF. The DNA for the CDR3 is TGTGCCAGCAGGCCCGGACAGCTTTTAAATAGCAATCAGCCCCAGCATTTT.

This chain joins TRBV2 and TRBJ2-1, with D perhaps given as TRBD1 or TRBD2 (5 bases each). This CDR3 is built from 14 residues. The V and J ends lost 0 bases and 13 bases respectively, with 16 bases between them. Per germline, CDR1 SNHLY and CDR2 FYNNEI. Written as DNA, the CDR3 is TGTGCCAGCAGTGAAGCATTTCCCGGGACGACCCAGTTCTTC. Encoded protein: CASSEAFPGTTQFF.

The chain recombines TRBV7-9 with TRBJ2-1; 8 bases map to TRBD2. Unmatched junction bases numbered 10, after V lost 8 bases and J lost 7 bases. The CDR3 has 14 residues. CDR1 SEHNR and CDR2 FQNEAQ come from the germline V gene (reference sequence). The CDR3, as DNA: TGTGCCAGCTCGGTCAGCGGGAGCGCAAATGAGCAGTTCTTC. Translating it yields CASSVSGSANEQFF. The full variable domain, with the rest looked up from reference TRBV7-9 and TRBJ2-1, is DTGVSQNPRHKITKRGQNVTFRCDPISEHNRLYWYRQTLGQGPEFLTYFQNEAQLEKSRLLSDRFSAERPKGSFSTLEIQRTEQGDSAMYLCASSVSGSANEQFFGPGTRLTVL.

This sequence joins TRBV2 and TRBJ1-6, with no clear D. The CDR3 loop spans 17 amino acids. V was shortened by 3 bases and J by 0 bases, with 12 bases between the two germline ends. From germline, CDR1 is SNHLY and CDR2 FYNNEI. The CDR3 sequence: CASSDRRESSYNSPLHF. The DNA of the CDR3 is TGTGCCAGCAGTGATCGAAGGGAGAGCTCCTATAATTCACCCCTCCACTTT.

The rearrangement uses TRBV30 and TRBJ2-1; D is uncertain. Deletions cut 0 bases from V and 5 bases from J, with 11 bases between. Germline CDR1 reads GTSNPN; CDR2 reads SVGIG (reference sequence). The CDR3 loop spans 14 amino acids. The CDR3 nucleotides are TGTGCCTGGAGTGTGGGCTACATGGACAATGAGCAGTTCTTC. Its translation: CAWSVGYMDNEQFF.

The chain employs TRBV5-6 and TRBJ1-1; 7 bases are a match to TRBD1. The CDR3 loop spans 16 amino acids. The trim removed 0 bases at V and 4 bases at J, leaving 9 bases unmatched. Germline-derived CDR1 and CDR2 are SGHDT and YYEEEE. The CDR3 DNA is TGTGCCAGCAGCTTGGAAGGGGGCGGTTTGGGCACTGAAGCTTTCTTT. Its protein product is CASSLEGGGLGTEAFF. The variable domain in full, with the rest retrieved from reference TRBV5-6 and TRBJ1-1, is DAGVTQSPTHLIKTRGQQVTLRCSPKSGHDTVSWYQQALGQGPQFIFQYYEEEERQRGNFPDRFSGHQFPNYSSELNVNALLLGDSALYLCASSLEGGGLGTEAFFGQGTRLTVV.

The chain joins TRBV27 to TRBJ1-1; no clear D gene. The CDR3 is 15 residues long. Germline V lookup: CDR1 MNHEY, CDR2 SMNVEV (reference sequence). The V gene lost 2 bases and the J gene lost 3 bases, with 13 bases spanning the gap. CDR3 bases: TGTGCCAGCAGTTTACTAGCCGGGATCGACACTGAAGCTTTCTTT. Translation gives CASSLLAGIDTEAFF.

The chain recombines TRBV5-5 with TRBJ1-5, with a weak D call TRBD1 (5 bases). CDR3 size: 14 residues. V was clipped by 3 bases and J by 6 bases, with 13 bases between them. The germline gives CDR1 SGHKS, CDR2 YYEKEE (reference sequence). The DNA of the CDR3 is TGTGCCAGCAGCTGGACTCCTAGGGGTCAGCCCCAGCATTTT. It translates to CASSWTPRGQPQHF.

About this clone: This sample includes further DNA sequences coding for the same CDR3. J is TRBJ1-5 and V is TRBV6-6; 7 bases line up with TRBD1. Germline V gene sequence: CDR1 MNHNY, CDR2 SVGAGI (reference sequence). This CDR3 comprises 12 residues. V trimming: 5 bases; J trimming: 7 bases; junction bases outside the gene matches: 2. The CDR3 is CASSTGEQPQHF. The CDR3 DNA reads as TGTGCCAGCAGTACAGGGGAACAGCCCCAGCATTTT.

The chain has TRBV6-4 and TRBJ1-5; D is ambiguous. V was shortened by 5 bases and J by 0 bases, with 8 bases between the two germline ends. The CDR3 is 14 residues long. Germline-derived CDR1 and CDR2 are MRHNA and SNTAGT. The CDR3 coding sequence is TGTGCCAGCAGTCCGACATATAGCAATCAGCCCCAGCATTTT. It encodes CASSPTYSNQPQHF.

The rearrangement links TRBV27 to TRBJ1-5; no clear D. CDR1 is MNHEY, CDR2 SMNVEV, per germline (reference sequence). CDR3 length: 14 residues. The V end was cut by 1 base, the J end by 4 bases, with 8 bases between. The CDR3: CASSLWAANQPQHF. The CDR3 region has the DNA TGTGCCAGCAGTTTATGGGCAGCTAATCAGCCCCAGCATTTT.

The chain joins TRBV10-3 to TRBJ2-2; D remains ambiguous. This CDR3 is built from 13 residues. V dropped 5 bases and J dropped 4 bases, with 8 bases sitting between them. Germline CDR1 reads ENHRY; CDR2 reads SYGVKD. The CDR3: CAISPYSTGELFF. CDR3 nucleotide sequence: TGTGCCATCAGTCCTTATTCCACCGGGGAGCTGTTTTTT.

The chain couples TRBV5-6 to TRBJ2-7, with a possible D match to TRBD1 (5 bases). V lost 1 base and J 2 bases, leaving 16 bases between the germline ends. The CDR3 loop spans 16 amino acids. Looked up from germline, CDR1 is SGHDT and CDR2 is YYEEEE. The DNA of the CDR3 is TGTGCCAGCAGCTTGATCGACCAGGGAATCACCTACGAGCAGTACTTC. Translating gives CASSLIDQGITYEQYF.

This clone was seen a single time. V and J are TRBV11-2 and TRBJ2-7; D remains unclear. Trimming stripped 5 bases from V and 2 bases from J, with 16 bases between. The V gene's germline CDR1 is SGHAT and CDR2 FQNNGV. This CDR3 region has 15 residues. This CDR3 reads CASSKDTQTPYEQYF. In DNA, the CDR3 is TGTGCCAGCAGCAAAGACACCCAAACACCCTACGAGCAGTACTTC. Combining the CDR3 with reference TRBV11-2 and TRBJ2-7 gives the whole variable domain EAGVAQSPRYKIIEKRQSVAFWCNPISGHATLYWYQQILGQGPKLLIQFQNNGVVDDSQLPKDRFSAERLKGVDSTLKIQPAKLEDSAVYLCASSKDTQTPYEQYFGPGTRLTVT.